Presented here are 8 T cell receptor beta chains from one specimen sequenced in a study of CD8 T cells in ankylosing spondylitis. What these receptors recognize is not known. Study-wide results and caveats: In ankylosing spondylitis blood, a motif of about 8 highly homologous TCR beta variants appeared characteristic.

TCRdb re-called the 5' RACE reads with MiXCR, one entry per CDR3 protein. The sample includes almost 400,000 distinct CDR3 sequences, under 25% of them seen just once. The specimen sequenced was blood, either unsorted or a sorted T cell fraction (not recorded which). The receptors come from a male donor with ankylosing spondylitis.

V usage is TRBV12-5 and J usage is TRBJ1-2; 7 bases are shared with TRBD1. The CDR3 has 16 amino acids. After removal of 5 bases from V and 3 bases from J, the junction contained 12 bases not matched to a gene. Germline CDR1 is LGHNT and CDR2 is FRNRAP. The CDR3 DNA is TGTGCTAGTGGTCAGACAGGGTTGGCGGGAGACTATGGCTACACCTTC. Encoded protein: CASGQTGLAGDYGYTF.

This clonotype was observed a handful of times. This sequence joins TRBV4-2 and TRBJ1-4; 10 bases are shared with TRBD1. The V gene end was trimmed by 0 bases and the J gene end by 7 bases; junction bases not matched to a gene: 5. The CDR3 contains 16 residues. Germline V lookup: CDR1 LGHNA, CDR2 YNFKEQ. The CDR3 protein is CASSQDLGTGVEKLFF. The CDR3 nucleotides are TGTGCCAGCAGCCAAGATTTGGGGACAGGGGTTGAAAAACTGTTTTTT.

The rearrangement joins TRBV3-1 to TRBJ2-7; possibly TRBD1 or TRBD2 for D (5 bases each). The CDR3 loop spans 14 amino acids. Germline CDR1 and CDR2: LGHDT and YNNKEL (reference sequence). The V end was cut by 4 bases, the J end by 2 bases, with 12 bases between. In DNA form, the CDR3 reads TGTGCCAGCAGCCCCTTGAGGGGCCCCTACGAGCAGTACTTC. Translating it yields CASSPLRGPYEQYF.

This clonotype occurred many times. The CDR3 loop reads CAISAPGSSSYEQYF. CDR3 sequence (DNA): TGTGCCATCAGTGCCCCAGGCTCTTCATCCTACGAGCAGTACTTC. The chain has TRBV10-3 and TRBJ2-7; D is unclear. Trimming left V 4 bases short and J 1 base short, with 14 bases between. From germline, CDR1 is ENHRY and CDR2 SYGVKD. The CDR3 has 15 amino acids.

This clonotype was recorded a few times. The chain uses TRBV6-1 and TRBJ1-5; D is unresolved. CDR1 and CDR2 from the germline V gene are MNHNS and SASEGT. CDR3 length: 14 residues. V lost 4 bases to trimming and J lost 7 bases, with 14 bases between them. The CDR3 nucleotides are TGTGCCAGCAGTGGTCTGAATGGGCAGCAGCCCCAGCATTTT. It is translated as CASSGLNGQQPQHF.

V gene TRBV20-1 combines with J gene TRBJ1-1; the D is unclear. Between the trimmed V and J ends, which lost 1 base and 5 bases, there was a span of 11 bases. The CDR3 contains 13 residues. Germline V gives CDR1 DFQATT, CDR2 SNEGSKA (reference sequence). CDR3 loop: CSARVNRGTEAFF. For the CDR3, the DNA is TGCAGTGCTAGAGTTAACCGGGGAACTGAAGCTTTCTTT.

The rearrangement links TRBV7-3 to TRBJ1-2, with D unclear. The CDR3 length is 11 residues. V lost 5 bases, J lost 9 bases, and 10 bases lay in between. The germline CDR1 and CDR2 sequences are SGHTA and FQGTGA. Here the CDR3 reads CASSLRSCYTF. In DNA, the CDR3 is TGTGCCAGCAGCCTACGGAGCTGCTACACCTTC.

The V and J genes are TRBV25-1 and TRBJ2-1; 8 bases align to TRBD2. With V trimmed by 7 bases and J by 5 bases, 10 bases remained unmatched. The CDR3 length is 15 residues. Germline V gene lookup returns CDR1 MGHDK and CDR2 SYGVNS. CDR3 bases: TGTGCCAGCATCGCCAACCGGGGACTAGACAATGAGCAGTTCTTC. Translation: CASIANRGLDNEQFF.